These 24 T cell receptor beta chains originate from one sample sequenced in a study of T cells expressing NK-cell markers. TCRdb processed the 5' RACE reads again and assigns one entry to each CDR3 protein, with no DNA. The table counts a few hundred thousand distinct CDR3 sequences; 3% to 4.5% lies in the top ten. Specimen: blood T cells: a sorted CD56 or NKG2C T cell subset, CD4+ or CD8+ T cells, or bulk PBMC T cells (not recorded which). These TCRs come from a man aged 18 to 35 in good health.

The chain is built from TRBV19 and TRBJ2-2. The CDR3 runs to 12 residues. The germline CDR1 and CDR2 sequences are LNHDA and SQIVND (reference sequence). The CDR3 protein is CASSIWTGELFF.

V usage is TRBV7-2 and J usage is TRBJ1-2. Germline lookup yields CDR1 SGHTA and CDR2 FQGNSA. The CDR3 extends over 17 amino acids. The CDR3 sequence is CASSLRRALRTNYGYTF.

The gene calls are TRBV5-6 and TRBJ2-1; the D call of TRBD2 rests on TCRdb alone, since no DNA is present to check it. Germline V gene sequence: CDR1 SGHDT, CDR2 YYEEEE. CDR3 length equals 15 residues. The CDR3 protein is CASSLRVAGALEQFF.

The V and J genes are TRBV20-1 and TRBJ2-6; TCRdb outputs TRBD2, but without DNA this stays unchecked. Looked up from germline, CDR1 is DFQATT and CDR2 is SNEGSKA (reference sequence). CDR3 length: 16 residues. CDR3: CSARDSGPSGANVLTF.

V gene TRBV20-1 combines with J gene TRBJ1-5. Germline-derived CDR1 and CDR2 are DFQATT and SNEGSKA (reference sequence). The CDR3 extends over 17 amino acids. CDR3 in amino acids: CSARWGGRLNSNQPQHF.

V is TRBV29-1 and J is TRBJ2-7; TCRdb's assignment of TRBD2 cannot be checked, as there is no DNA. The CDR3 spans 17 residues. Germline CDR1 reads SQVTM; CDR2 reads ANQGSEA. The CDR3 here is CSVAGLAGTTLSYEQYF.

This chain uses TRBV12-3 or TRBV12-4 with TRBJ1-6; TCRdb names TRBD1, which stays unverified in the absence of DNA. The CDR3 covers 15 residues. The CDR3 region is CASSFAGGHNSPLHF.

The chain links TRBV12-3 or TRBV12-4 to TRBJ2-1. The CDR3 extends over 14 amino acids. This chain's CDR3 is CASSLIEEGGEQFF.

The V gene is TRBV20-1, the J gene TRBJ1-5. The CDR3 has 14 residues. Germline assignment: CDR1 DFQATT and CDR2 SNEGSKA (reference sequence). The CDR3 here is CSAPRDGNNQPQHF.

The V and J genes are TRBV12-3 or TRBV12-4 and TRBJ2-5; TCRdb lists TRBD2, though no DNA is available to test this call. The CDR3 length is 14 residues. The CDR3 reads CASNPGTSQETQYF.

The chain has TRBV15 and TRBJ2-7. The CDR3 has 15 residues. Germline lookup yields CDR1 LNHNV and CDR2 YYDKDF (reference sequence). CDR3 in amino acids: CATSRDRSSLYEQYF.

The chain employs TRBV4-3 and TRBJ2-1. CDR3 size: 16 residues. Germline CDR1 and CDR2: LGHNA and YSLEER. CDR3 protein: CASSQEDGVAYNEQFF.

The chain couples TRBV20-1 to TRBJ1-1. In germline, CDR1 is DFQATT, CDR2 SNEGSKA (reference sequence). The CDR3 length is 13 residues. The CDR3 reads CSAALVLDTEAFF.

The chain carries TRBV25-1 and TRBJ2-3. The CDR3 covers 15 residues. Germline V gives CDR1 MGHDK, CDR2 SYGVNS. The chain's CDR3 is CASSKEIVLADTQYF.

The V gene is TRBV16, the J gene TRBJ2-7; TCRdb outputs TRBD1, but without DNA this stays unchecked. The CDR3 has 13 residues. The germline CDR1 and CDR2 sequences are KGHSY and FQNENV. The CDR3 reads CASSQSTGSEQYF.

The chain's CDR3 is CASSIGLGPAGETQYF. This chain joins TRBV19 and TRBJ2-5; with no DNA, the TCRdb D assignment of TRBD2 cannot be verified. The CDR3 has 16 residues. Germline-derived CDR1 and CDR2 are LNHDA and SQIVND (reference sequence).

V and J are TRBV27 and TRBJ2-2; lacking DNA, the TRBD1 call made by TCRdb goes unchecked. The CDR3 is 13 residues long. CDR1 MNHEY and CDR2 SMNVEV come from the germline V gene (reference sequence). This CDR3 reads CATGHANTGELFF.

V gene TRBV6-2 or TRBV6-3 combines with J gene TRBJ2-7. Germline V gene sequence: CDR1 MNHEY, CDR2 SVGEGT. The CDR3 spans 14 residues. CDR3 in amino acids: CASSYQGTTYEQYF.

The CDR3 here is CASSLEKGGTAGRSSNQPQHF. The chain uses TRBV5-1 and TRBJ1-5. The germline V gene has CDR1 SGHRS and CDR2 YFSETQ. The CDR3 has 21 residues.

V usage is TRBV4-2 and J usage is TRBJ1-1; the TRBD1 assignment by TCRdb is unverifiable without DNA. The CDR3 sequence is 12 residues long. The V gene's germline CDR1 is LGHNA and CDR2 YNFKEQ. The CDR3 is CAAGRVGTEAFF.

The chain couples TRBV30 to TRBJ1-1; absent DNA, TCRdb's TRBD1 call cannot be checked. This CDR3 has 11 residues. In germline, CDR1 is GTSNPN, CDR2 SVGIG (reference sequence). This CDR3 is CAWSEGGGRFF. The variable domain in full, with the rest retrieved from reference TRBV30 and TRBJ1-1, is SQTIHQWPATLVQPVGSPLSLECTVEGTSNPNLYWYRQAAGRGLQLLFYSVGIGQISSEVPQNLSASRPQDRQFILSSKKLLLSDSGFYLCAWSEGGGRFFGQGTRLTVV.

V and J are TRBV7-2 and TRBJ2-1; TCRdb gives TRBD1 as the D gene, but with no DNA this cannot be confirmed. The CDR3 sequence is 12 residues long. Germline assignment: CDR1 SGHTA and CDR2 FQGNSA. CDR3 sequence: CASSHGAQRQFF.

CDR3: CASSSTGKGNGYTF. The chain combines TRBV5-1 with TRBJ1-2; the D call of TRBD1 rests on TCRdb alone, since no DNA is present to check it. CDR1 is SGHRS, CDR2 YFSETQ, per germline. This CDR3 has 14 amino acids.

The chain uses TRBV2 and TRBJ2-3; TCRdb calls TRBD1, which cannot be checked without DNA. Per germline, CDR1 SNHLY and CDR2 FYNNEI. The length of the CDR3 is 13 residues. The CDR3 spells CASSERLSDTQYF. The entire variable domain, with the rest obtained from reference TRBV2 and TRBJ2-3, is as follows: EPEVTQTPSHQVTQMGQEVILRCVPISNHLYFYWYRQILGQKVEFLVSFYNNEISEKSEIFDDQFSVERPDGSNFTLKIRSTKLEDSAMYFCASSERLSDTQYFGPGTRLTVL.